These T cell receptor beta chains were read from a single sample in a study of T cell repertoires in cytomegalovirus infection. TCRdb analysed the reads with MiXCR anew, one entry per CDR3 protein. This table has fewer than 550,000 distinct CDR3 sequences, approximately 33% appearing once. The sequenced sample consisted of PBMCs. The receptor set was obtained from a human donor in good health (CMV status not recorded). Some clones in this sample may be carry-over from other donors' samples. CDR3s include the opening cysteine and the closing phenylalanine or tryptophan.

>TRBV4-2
CASSQGVRGSMNTEAFF
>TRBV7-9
CASSDTSGSSYNEQFF
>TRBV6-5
CASRTGGKAGELFF
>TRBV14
CASSQGLNYEQYF
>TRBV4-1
CASSQDTIGETQYF
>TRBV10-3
CAISESIPGELFF
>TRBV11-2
CASSLSGPPGADTQYF
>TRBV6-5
CASSFVNEQFF
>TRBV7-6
CASSLEESTHSYEQYF
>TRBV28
CASSLWMSGVGNTIYF
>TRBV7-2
CASSLNRRERAFF
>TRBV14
CASSQNGYEQYF
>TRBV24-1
CATSDYHGGGNNEQFF
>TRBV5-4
CASSLSGDHSYEQYF
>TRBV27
CASRQNFADTQYF
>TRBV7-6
CASSLARTGELFF
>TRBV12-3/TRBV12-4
CASSLGTGLEQFF
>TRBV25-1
CASSEYGDRDPYGYTF
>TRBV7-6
CASSSGQGVYNEQFF
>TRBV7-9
CASSLARQLYGYTF
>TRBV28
CASSSPGPRTDTQYF
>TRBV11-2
CASSLDLDNSYNEQFF
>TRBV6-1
CASSEGSGQPNSPLHF
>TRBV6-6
CASSYRRTGDDEQFF
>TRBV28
CASRRDRGPGYTF
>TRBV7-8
CASSLGGLGNEKLFF
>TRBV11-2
CASSGAGWNEQFF
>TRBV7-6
CASSLGQEAASVVTEAFF
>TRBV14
CASSTSTGLNTEAFF
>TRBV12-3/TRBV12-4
CASSFLFRGRTEAFF
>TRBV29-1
CSVDGPATMNQPQHF
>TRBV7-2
CASSGRGQVAADTQYF
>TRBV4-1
CASSQDGGSYNEQFF
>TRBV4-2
CASSLSLGDRGHEQYF
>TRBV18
CASSPDDRAGTEAFF
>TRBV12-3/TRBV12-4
CASRNQGKNEKLFF
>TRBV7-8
CASSSPGQGSYGYTF
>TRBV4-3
CASSQEGATDTQYF
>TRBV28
CASSFDRVRNSPLHF
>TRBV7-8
CASSLVLAGGNTDTQYF
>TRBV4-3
CASSLTGGTEGYTF
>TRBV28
CASLALRTGNNQPQHF
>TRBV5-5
CASMDLKSSYEQYF
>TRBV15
CATSRVEGHRGNQPQHF
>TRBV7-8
CSSSLKRGGRETHYF
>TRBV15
CATSGGAGYTF
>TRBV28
CASSLASGGANEQFF
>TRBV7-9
CATGPSPNNYGYTF
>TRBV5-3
CASGQTNEKLFF
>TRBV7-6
CASSLSQLQETQYF
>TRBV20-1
CSARGQGEINVLTF
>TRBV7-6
CASSQEGTGGRSHEQFF
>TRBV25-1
CASRLTGGGGYTF